Listed below are T cell receptor beta chains from one sample, sequenced in a study of control samples from healthy donors and cancer patients. The protocol was immunoSEQ multiplex PCR, while the TCRdb copy is restricted to in-frame clones and leaves out a portion. The profile shows around 50,000 clones, around 96% of them singletons. Sequenced input: blood. The source of these receptors is a woman in her twenties or thirties in good health. Both conserved end residues are part of each CDR3. Fields, in order: J gene, V gene, clone size, D gene, CDR3 DNA, CDR3 protein. D genes are given only for firm matches. The size field is filled for only some rows; it gives once, few, many or a size class.

j_gene: TRBJ1-5; v_gene: TRBV7-8; abundance: once; d_gene: TRBD1; CDR3nt: TGTGCCAGCAGCTTAAGCATCGGGACAGGGGGACTCTTTCAGCCCCAGCATTTT; CDR3aa: CASSLSIGTGGLFQPQHF
j_gene: TRBJ2-2; v_gene: TRBV18; abundance: .; d_gene: .; CDR3nt: TGTGCCAGCTCACCACCGGGACAACAGAACACCGGGGAGCTGTTTTTT; CDR3aa: CASSPPGQQNTGELFF
j_gene: TRBJ2-5; v_gene: TRBV27; abundance: .; d_gene: .; CDR3nt: TGTGCCAGCAGTTTACAGCCCCGGGGGCAAGAGACCCAGTACTTC; CDR3aa: CASSLQPRGQETQYF
j_gene: TRBJ2-2; v_gene: TRBV28; abundance: .; d_gene: .; CDR3nt: TGTGCCAGCAAACGACAGGGTGTTTCTAGCGTGGACACCGGGGAGCTGTTTTTT; CDR3aa: CASKRQGVSSVDTGELFF
j_gene: TRBJ1-5; v_gene: TRBV24-1; abundance: .; d_gene: TRBD1; CDR3nt: TGTGCCACCAGTGATGGACAGGGGGCGAGCAATCAGCCCCAGCATTTT; CDR3aa: CATSDGQGASNQPQHF
j_gene: TRBJ2-2; v_gene: TRBV10-3; abundance: .; d_gene: TRBD2; CDR3nt: TGTGCCATCAGTGGCCATTCGGCGGGGGGGCGTACCGGGGAGCTGTTTTTT; CDR3aa: CAISGHSAGGRTGELFF
j_gene: TRBJ2-7; v_gene: TRBV5-5; abundance: .; d_gene: .; CDR3nt: TGTGCCAGCACTCTCTGGGGGCGGGGAGGGAACGAGCAGTACTTC; CDR3aa: CASTLWGRGGNEQYF
j_gene: TRBJ1-2; v_gene: TRBV5-6; abundance: .; d_gene: .; CDR3nt: TGTGCCAGCAGCTCCGACGGGGTTGGCTACACCTTC; CDR3aa: CASSSDGVGYTF
j_gene: TRBJ2-5; v_gene: TRBV29-1; abundance: .; d_gene: .; CDR3nt: TGCAGCGTTTCTCAGGGGCCCCAAGAGACCCAGTACTTC; CDR3aa: CSVSQGPQETQYF
j_gene: TRBJ1-2; v_gene: TRBV2; abundance: .; d_gene: .; CDR3nt: TGTGCCAGCAGCCCCGGACAGAACAATGGCTACACCTTC; CDR3aa: CASSPGQNNGYTF
j_gene: TRBJ2-2; v_gene: TRBV18; abundance: .; d_gene: .; CDR3nt: TGTGCCAGCTCACCAGCCGTCACCGGGGAGCTGTTTTTT; CDR3aa: CASSPAVTGELFF
j_gene: TRBJ2-3; v_gene: TRBV29-1; abundance: .; d_gene: TRBD2; CDR3nt: TGCAGCGTTGAAGATAGTTCTTGGAGACTAGCGGGAACAGATACGCAGTATTTT; CDR3aa: CSVEDSSWRLAGTDTQYF
j_gene: TRBJ2-7; v_gene: TRBV27; abundance: .; d_gene: TRBD1; CDR3nt: TGTGCCAGCAGTTTAATGACAGGGGGATACGAGCAGTACTTC; CDR3aa: CASSLMTGGYEQYF
j_gene: TRBJ1-6; v_gene: TRBV21-1; abundance: once; d_gene: .; CDR3nt: TGTGCCAGCAGCACCAGGGGCGCCGGATCACCCCTCCACTTT; CDR3aa: CASSTRGAGSPLHF
j_gene: TRBJ2-1; v_gene: TRBV19; abundance: .; d_gene: TRBD2; CDR3nt: TGTGCCAGTAGTAACGCGGGAGGGATACACAATGAGCAGTTCTTC; CDR3aa: CASSNAGGIHNEQFF
j_gene: TRBJ2-7; v_gene: TRBV7-8; abundance: .; d_gene: TRBD2; CDR3nt: TGTGCCAGCAGCGATCGGACTAGCGGGATCTCCTACGAGCAGTACTTC; CDR3aa: CASSDRTSGISYEQYF
j_gene: TRBJ2-1; v_gene: TRBV4-1; abundance: .; d_gene: .; CDR3nt: TGCGCCAGCAGCCACTCTTGGCAGAACGATTACAATGAGCAGTTCTTC; CDR3aa: CASSHSWQNDYNEQFF
j_gene: TRBJ1-3; v_gene: TRBV12-3/TRBV12-4; abundance: .; d_gene: .; CDR3nt: TGTGCCAGCATCGTGGCCCCGGGAAACACCATATATTTT; CDR3aa: CASIVAPGNTIYF
j_gene: TRBJ2-5; v_gene: TRBV2; abundance: .; d_gene: .; CDR3nt: TGTGCCAGCGGCTCTCCGAGGGAAGAGACCCAGTACTTC; CDR3aa: CASGSPREETQYF
j_gene: TRBJ1-2; v_gene: TRBV7-9; abundance: .; d_gene: .; CDR3nt: TGTGCCAGCAGCTTAGGGAGTTTCTATGGCTACACCTTC; CDR3aa: CASSLGSFYGYTF
j_gene: TRBJ1-4; v_gene: TRBV9; abundance: .; d_gene: .; CDR3nt: TGTGCCAGCAGCGTAGGGCTCGATTCAAATAAGAGGAATGAAAAACTGTTTTTT; CDR3aa: CASSVGLDSNKRNEKLFF
j_gene: TRBJ2-7; v_gene: TRBV6-1; abundance: few; d_gene: .; CDR3nt: TGTGCCAGCAGTGAGCCAGGTGAGCAGTACTTC; CDR3aa: CASSEPGEQYF
j_gene: TRBJ2-3; v_gene: TRBV30; abundance: .; d_gene: .; CDR3nt: TGTGCCTGGACTGCGCTAGCGAGGAGCACAGATACGCAGTATTTT; CDR3aa: CAWTALARSTDTQYF
j_gene: TRBJ2-5; v_gene: TRBV21-1; abundance: .; d_gene: .; CDR3nt: TGTGCCAGAGGCGATAGCGGGATAGGGGAGGCCCAGTACTTC; CDR3aa: CARGDSGIGEAQYF